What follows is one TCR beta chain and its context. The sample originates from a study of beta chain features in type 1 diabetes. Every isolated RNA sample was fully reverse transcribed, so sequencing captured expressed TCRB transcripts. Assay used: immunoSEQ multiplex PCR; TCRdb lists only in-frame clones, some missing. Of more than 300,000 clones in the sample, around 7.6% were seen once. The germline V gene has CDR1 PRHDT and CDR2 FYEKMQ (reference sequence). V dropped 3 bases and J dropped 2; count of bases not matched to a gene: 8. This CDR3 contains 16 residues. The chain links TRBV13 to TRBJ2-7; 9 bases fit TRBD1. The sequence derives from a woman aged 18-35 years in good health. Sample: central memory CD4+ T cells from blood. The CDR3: CASSLGTGPGTYEQYF. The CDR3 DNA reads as TGTGCCAGCAGCTTGGGGACAGGGCCCGGTACCTACGAGCAGTACTTC.